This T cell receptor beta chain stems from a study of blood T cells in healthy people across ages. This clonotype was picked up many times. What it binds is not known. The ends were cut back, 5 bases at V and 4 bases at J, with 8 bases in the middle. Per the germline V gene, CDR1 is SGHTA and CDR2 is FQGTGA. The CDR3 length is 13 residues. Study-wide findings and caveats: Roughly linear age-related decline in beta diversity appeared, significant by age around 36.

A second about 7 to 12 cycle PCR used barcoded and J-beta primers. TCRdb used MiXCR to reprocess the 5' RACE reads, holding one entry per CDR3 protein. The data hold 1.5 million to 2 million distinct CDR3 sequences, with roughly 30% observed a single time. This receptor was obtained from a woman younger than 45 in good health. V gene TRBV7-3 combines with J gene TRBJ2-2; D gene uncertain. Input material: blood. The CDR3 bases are TGTGCCAGCAGCCCTTCCAGCACCGGGGAGCTGTTTTTT. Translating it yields CASSPSSTGELFF.